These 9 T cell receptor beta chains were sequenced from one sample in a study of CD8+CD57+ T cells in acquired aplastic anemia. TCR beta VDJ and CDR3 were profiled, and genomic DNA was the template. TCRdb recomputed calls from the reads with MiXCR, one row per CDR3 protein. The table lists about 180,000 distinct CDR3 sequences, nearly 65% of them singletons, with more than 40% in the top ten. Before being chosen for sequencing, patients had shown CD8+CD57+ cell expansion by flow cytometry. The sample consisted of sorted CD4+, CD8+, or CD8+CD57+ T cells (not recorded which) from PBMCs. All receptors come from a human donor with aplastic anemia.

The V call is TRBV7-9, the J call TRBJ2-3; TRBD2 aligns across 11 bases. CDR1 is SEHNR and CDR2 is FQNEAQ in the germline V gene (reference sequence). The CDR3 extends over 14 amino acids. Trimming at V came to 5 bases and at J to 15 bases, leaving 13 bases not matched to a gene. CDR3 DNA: TGTGCCAGCAGCGGCACTAGCGGGAGTGGAAAGAGATATTTT. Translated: CASSGTSGSGKRYF.

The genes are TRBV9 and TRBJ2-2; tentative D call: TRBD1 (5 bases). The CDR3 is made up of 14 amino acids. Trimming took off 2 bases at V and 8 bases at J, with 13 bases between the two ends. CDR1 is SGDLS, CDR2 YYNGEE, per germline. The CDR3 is CASSVGPTGGELFF. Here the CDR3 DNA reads TGTGCCAGCAGCGTCGGCCCCACAGGAGGGGAGCTGTTTTTT.

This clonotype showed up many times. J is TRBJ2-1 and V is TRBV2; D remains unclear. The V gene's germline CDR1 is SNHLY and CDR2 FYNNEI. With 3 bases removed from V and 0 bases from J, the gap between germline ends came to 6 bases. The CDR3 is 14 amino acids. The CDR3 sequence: CASSDTFSYNEQFF. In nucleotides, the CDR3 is TGTGCCAGCAGTGATACCTTCTCCTACAATGAGCAGTTCTTC.

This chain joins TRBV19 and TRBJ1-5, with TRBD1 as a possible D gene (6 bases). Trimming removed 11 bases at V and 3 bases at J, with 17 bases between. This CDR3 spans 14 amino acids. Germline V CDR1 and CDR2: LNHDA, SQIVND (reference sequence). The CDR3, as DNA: TGTGCCGGCGTCACCCAGGGGTCCAATCAGCCCCAGCATTTT. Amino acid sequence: CAGVTQGSNQPQHF.

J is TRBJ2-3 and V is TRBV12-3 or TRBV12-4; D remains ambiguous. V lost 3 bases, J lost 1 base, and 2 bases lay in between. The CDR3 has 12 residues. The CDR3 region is CASSFRTDTQYF. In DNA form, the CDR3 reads TGTGCCAGCAGTTTTCGCACAGATACGCAGTATTTT.

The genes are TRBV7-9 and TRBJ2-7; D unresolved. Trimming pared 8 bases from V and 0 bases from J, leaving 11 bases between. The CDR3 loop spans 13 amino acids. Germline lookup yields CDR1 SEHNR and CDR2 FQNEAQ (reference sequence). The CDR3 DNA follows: TGTGCCAGCTATAGGGAAAGCTCCTACGAGCAGTACTTC. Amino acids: CASYRESSYEQYF. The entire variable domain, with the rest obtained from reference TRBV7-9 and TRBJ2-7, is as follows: DTGVSQNPRHKITKRGQNVTFRCDPISEHNRLYWYRQTLGQGPEFLTYFQNEAQLEKSRLLSDRFSAERPKGSFSTLEIQRTEQGDSAMYLCASYRESSYEQYFGPGTRLTVT.

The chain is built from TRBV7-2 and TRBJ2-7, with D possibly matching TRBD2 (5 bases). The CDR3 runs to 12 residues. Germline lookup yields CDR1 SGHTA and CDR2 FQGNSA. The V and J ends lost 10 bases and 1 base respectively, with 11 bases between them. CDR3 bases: TGTGCCACCAACGAGGGATCCTACGAGCAGTACTTC. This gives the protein CATNEGSYEQYF.

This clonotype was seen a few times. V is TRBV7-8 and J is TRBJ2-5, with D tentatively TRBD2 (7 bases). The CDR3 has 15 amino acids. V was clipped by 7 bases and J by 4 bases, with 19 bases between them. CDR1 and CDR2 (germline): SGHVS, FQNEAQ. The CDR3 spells CASTLRTRGGETQYF. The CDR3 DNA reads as TGTGCCAGCACCCTCCGGACTAGAGGGGGAGAGACCCAGTACTTC.

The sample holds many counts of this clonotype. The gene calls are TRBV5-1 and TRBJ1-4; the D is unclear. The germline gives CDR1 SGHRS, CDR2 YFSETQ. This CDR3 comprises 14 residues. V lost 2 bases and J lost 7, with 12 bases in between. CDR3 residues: CASSFGGLGEKLFF. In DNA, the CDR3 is TGCGCCAGCAGCTTTGGAGGGCTGGGTGAAAAACTGTTTTTT.